The rows below give T cell receptor beta chains drawn from one sample of a study of blood T cell repertoires in COVID-19. Only in-frame clones appear in the TCRdb table, and some are missing; sequencing was by immunoSEQ multiplex PCR. Counted here are 300,000 to 450,000 clones, 85% occurring once; the ten biggest clones make up under 4%. The sample was peripheral blood. These receptors originate from a woman aged 18-29 years with acute or convalescent COVID-19. The CDR3 runs from the conserved cysteine through the conserved F or W.

j_call: TRBJ1-2
v_call: TRBV3-1/TRBV3-2
cdr3_aa: CASSQEGGAVGYTF

j_call: TRBJ1-4
v_call: TRBV5-1
cdr3_aa: CASSLEGAREKLFF

j_call: TRBJ2-2
v_call: TRBV19
cdr3_aa: CASSIDPGTTNTGELFF

j_call: TRBJ2-4
v_call: TRBV7-9
cdr3_aa: CASRSNSLAKNIQYF

j_call: TRBJ2-7
v_call: TRBV10-3
cdr3_aa: CAISDPNRQGENEQYF

j_call: TRBJ2-7
v_call: TRBV18
cdr3_aa: CASSPAALATGEQYF

j_call: TRBJ1-5
v_call: TRBV30
cdr3_aa: CAWSVNGRDQPQHF

j_call: TRBJ1-1
v_call: TRBV15
cdr3_aa: CATSRGYGEGTEAFF

j_call: TRBJ1-2
v_call: TRBV5-1
cdr3_aa: CASSLAGENYGYTF

j_call: TRBJ1-1
v_call: TRBV4-1
cdr3_aa: CASSPGGRGRMNTEAFF

j_call: TRBJ1-1
v_call: TRBV2
cdr3_aa: CASSEGGQGTEAFF

j_call: TRBJ2-5
v_call: TRBV2
cdr3_aa: CASSQQGQETQYF

j_call: TRBJ2-7
v_call: TRBV24-1
cdr3_aa: CATSDSGGLGQGSPYEQYF

j_call: TRBJ2-7
v_call: TRBV5-6
cdr3_aa: CASSFLFYEQYF

j_call: TRBJ2-1
v_call: TRBV11-2
cdr3_aa: CASSLTGEAYNEQFF

j_call: TRBJ1-3
v_call: TRBV2
cdr3_aa: CASSEGRTGNTIYF

j_call: TRBJ2-3
v_call: TRBV11-2
cdr3_aa: CASSGGAVSTDTQYF

j_call: TRBJ1-2
v_call: TRBV12-3/TRBV12-4
cdr3_aa: CASTRGSSYGYTF

j_call: TRBJ1-1
v_call: TRBV7-3
cdr3_aa: CASSLVEGAAEAFF

j_call: TRBJ2-7
v_call: TRBV5-1
cdr3_aa: CASSLWAGGSYEQYF

j_call: TRBJ2-7
v_call: TRBV15
cdr3_aa: CATSRNSGLTYEQYF

j_call: TRBJ1-2
v_call: TRBV3-1/TRBV3-2
cdr3_aa: CASSPNRGLNYGYTF

j_call: TRBJ1-1
v_call: TRBV7-9
cdr3_aa: CASNVWGDPTGSTEAFF

j_call: TRBJ2-7
v_call: TRBV6-6
cdr3_aa: CATGLAGFFRYF

j_call: TRBJ1-1
v_call: TRBV29-1
cdr3_aa: CSVTRENTEAFF

j_call: TRBJ1-1
v_call: TRBV19
cdr3_aa: CASSMLAGNPEAFF

j_call: TRBJ2-3
v_call: TRBV7-3
cdr3_aa: CASSPGTSGSSDTQYF

j_call: TRBJ1-1
v_call: TRBV7-4
cdr3_aa: CASSLKTGGIAEAFF

j_call: TRBJ2-1
v_call: TRBV3-1/TRBV3-2
cdr3_aa: CASSQEWGGTYNEQFF

j_call: TRBJ2-1
v_call: TRBV28
cdr3_aa: CASTANRNEQFF

j_call: TRBJ1-1
v_call: TRBV12-2
cdr3_aa: CASRLELVEAFF

j_call: TRBJ2-3
v_call: TRBV4-2
cdr3_aa: CASSQDGGGAGDTQYF

j_call: TRBJ1-6
v_call: TRBV6-5
cdr3_aa: CASSYVGVNSPLHF

j_call: TRBJ2-1
v_call: TRBV19
cdr3_aa: CASSQRDRGHEQFF

j_call: TRBJ1-1
v_call: TRBV2
cdr3_aa: CASRPGTAPNTEAFF

j_call: TRBJ2-7
v_call: TRBV5-1
cdr3_aa: CASSAPPGDEQYF

j_call: TRBJ1-2
v_call: TRBV28
cdr3_aa: CASGTADGYTF

j_call: TRBJ1-2
v_call: TRBV7-2
cdr3_aa: CASNLRQGDYGYTF

j_call: TRBJ1-1
v_call: TRBV6-5
cdr3_aa: CASSPIRARNTEAFF

j_call: TRBJ1-5
v_call: TRBV4-1
cdr3_aa: CASSQGQGASQPQHF

j_call: TRBJ2-2
v_call: TRBV6-5
cdr3_aa: CASRGQGISGELFF

j_call: TRBJ2-7
v_call: TRBV28
cdr3_aa: CASSHPRAGGEQYF

j_call: TRBJ1-2
v_call: TRBV18
cdr3_aa: CASSPQGANGYTF

j_call: TRBJ2-3
v_call: TRBV11-2
cdr3_aa: CASSPGTGSTDTQYF

j_call: TRBJ1-5
v_call: TRBV28
cdr3_aa: CASSSRLVPQPQHF

j_call: TRBJ1-3
v_call: TRBV6-1
cdr3_aa: CASSEPTGNGNTIYF

j_call: TRBJ1-1
v_call: TRBV28
cdr3_aa: CASSLTAMNTEAFF

j_call: TRBJ2-7
v_call: TRBV5-1
cdr3_aa: CASSSGDARGHEQYF

j_call: TRBJ2-5
v_call: TRBV5-1
cdr3_aa: CASSLASGAPETQYF

j_call: TRBJ1-2
v_call: TRBV9
cdr3_aa: CASSVDPTGPNANYGYTF

j_call: TRBJ2-5
v_call: TRBV10-3
cdr3_aa: CAINEGGETQYF

j_call: TRBJ1-4
v_call: TRBV5-1
cdr3_aa: CASSKQGWVTEKLFF

j_call: TRBJ1-4
v_call: TRBV19
cdr3_aa: CASSITDRSNEKLFF

j_call: TRBJ2-7
v_call: TRBV5-1
cdr3_aa: CASSLVADSSYEQYF

j_call: TRBJ2-2
v_call: TRBV11-3
cdr3_aa: CASSETGSGELFF